Following are 16 T cell receptor beta chains from one sample sequenced in a study of vaccination effects on CD4 cells after COVID-19. The data were produced by immunoSEQ multiplex PCR, yet TCRdb's version contains in-frame clones alone and is incomplete. The sample has around 53,000 clones, roughly 77% seen once. These TCRs' antigens remain unknown. ViraFEST expansion of antigen-specific CD4+ T cells with viral peptide pools preceded sequencing. Following an approximately ten-day culture, CD4+ T cells were purified. SARS-CoV-2 infected the person between March and December 2020, as confirmed by PCR. This specimen was CD4+ T cells from PBMCs cultured with HIV peptides, taken before COVID-19 vaccination. Subset given: HIV-1 Nef peptide pool negative control/reference culture. These receptors originate from a human donor who had a prior SARS-CoV-2 infection.

This clone was observed a single time. The chain employs TRBV18 and TRBJ2-7; TRBD2 aligns across 8 bases. The CDR3 is 14 residues long. The junction had 1 base not matched to a gene; V was cut back by 3 bases and J by 0 bases. Per germline, CDR1 KGHSH and CDR2 LQKENI. CDR3 DNA: TGTGCCAGCTCACCTAGCGGGGACTCCTACGAGCAGTACTTC. Its translation: CASSPSGDSYEQYF. Based on the CDR3 plus reference TRBV18 and TRBJ2-7, the full variable domain is NAGVMQNPRHLVRRRGQEARLRCSPMKGHSHVYWYRQLPEEGLKFMVYLQKENIIDESGMPKERFSAEFPKEGPSILRIQQVVRGDSAAYFCASSPSGDSYEQYFGPGTRLTVT.

The rearrangement joins TRBV5-1 to TRBJ1-4; possibly TRBD1 for D (6 bases). V was cut by 0 bases and J by 6 bases, with 12 bases left in between. This CDR3 has 15 amino acids. Germline CDR1 SGHRS, CDR2 YFSETQ. The chain's CDR3 is CASSLGRGGDEKLFF. CDR3 nucleotide sequence: TGCGCCAGCAGCTTGGGAAGAGGGGGAGATGAAAAACTGTTTTTT. Variable domain in full (rest from reference TRBV5-1 and TRBJ1-4): KAGVTQTPRYLIKTRGQQVTLSCSPISGHRSVSWYQQTPGQGLQFLFEYFSETQRNKGNFPGRFSGRQFSNSRSEMNVSTLELGDSALYLCASSLGRGGDEKLFFGSGTQLSVL.

V and J are TRBV30 and TRBJ2-1; either TRBD1 or TRBD2 may supply D (5 bases each). Germline CDR1 and CDR2: GTSNPN and SVGIG (reference sequence). This CDR3 has 14 amino acids. Trimming took 2 bases from V and 2 from J, leaving 10 bases between them. CDR3 in amino acids: CAWSSRGPYNEQFF. The CDR3 region has the DNA TGTGCCTGGAGTTCGAGGGGCCCCTACAATGAGCAGTTCTTC.

The chain combines TRBV11-2 with TRBJ2-7; D possibly corresponds to TRBD1 (5 bases). The CDR3 has 14 amino acids. Germline CDR1 reads SGHAT; CDR2 reads FQNNGV. Trimming removed 0 bases from V and 5 bases from J, with 11 bases in between. The CDR3 is CASSLESRVHEQYF. CDR3 nucleotide sequence: TGTGCCAGCAGCTTAGAGAGCAGGGTCCACGAGCAGTACTTC. Complete variable domain (other parts from reference TRBV11-2 and TRBJ2-7): EAGVAQSPRYKIIEKRQSVAFWCNPISGHATLYWYQQILGQGPKLLIQFQNNGVVDDSQLPKDRFSAERLKGVDSTLKIQPAKLEDSAVYLCASSLESRVHEQYFGPGTRLTVT.

This chain joins TRBV7-8 and TRBJ2-3; 9 nucleotides align to TRBD2. The J segment lost 5 bases and the V segment lost 1 base, leaving 10 bases of the junction unmatched. The CDR3 length is 17 residues. Germline lookup yields CDR1 SGHVS and CDR2 FQNEAQ. The CDR3 DNA sequence: TGTGCCAGCAGCTTAGTACCGGCTAGCGGGATAGAAGATACGCAGTATTTT. Protein sequence: CASSLVPASGIEDTQYF.

The chain has TRBV11-3 and TRBJ1-3; D call uncertain. Trimming took 5 bases from V and 3 from J, leaving 8 bases between them. In germline, CDR1 is SGHNT, CDR2 YENEEA. The CDR3 consists of 13 residues. The CDR3 sequence is CASSPDLGNTIYF. In DNA form, the CDR3 reads TGTGCCAGCAGCCCGGACCTTGGAAACACCATATATTTT.

The CDR3 loop reads CASSIGPGTATYEQYF. CDR3 in DNA: TGTGCCAGCAGCATAGGACCCGGGACCGCAACCTACGAGCAGTACTTC. V is TRBV9 and J is TRBJ2-7; D tentatively fits TRBD1 or TRBD2 (5 bases each). Trimming removed 4 bases at V and 2 bases at J, with 19 bases between. The V gene's germline CDR1 is SGDLS and CDR2 YYNGEE. The CDR3 length is 16 residues.

The V call is TRBV10-3, the J call TRBJ1-1, with TRBD1 matching 8 bases. V was clipped by 2 bases and J by 4 bases; unmatched bases: 9. The CDR3 spans 16 residues. Germline CDR1 ENHRY, CDR2 SYGVKD. The chain's CDR3 is CAISEPQGGRVTEAFF. CDR3 bases: TGTGCCATCAGTGAGCCACAGGGGGGCAGGGTCACTGAAGCTTTCTTT.

The V call is TRBV7-9, the J call TRBJ1-2; no firm D call. Germline V lookup: CDR1 SEHNR, CDR2 FQNEAQ (reference sequence). The CDR3 is made up of 12 amino acids. V was trimmed by 2 bases and J by 7 bases, leaving 8 bases between them. CDR3 bases: TGTGCCAGCAGCTTAAGTGACCTTGGCTACACCTTC. Translating gives CASSLSDLGYTF.

The chain employs TRBV3-1 (or the pseudogene TRBV3-2) and TRBJ1-1; D unresolved. The CDR3 is 11 residues long. Germline V gene sequence: CDR1 LGHDT, CDR2 YNNKEL (reference sequence). V gave up 1 base and J gave up 11 bases, with 8 bases separating them. The CDR3 region has the DNA TGTGCCAGCAGCCAAGGGGGTTTTGCTTTCTTT. Its protein product is CASSQGGFAFF.

This clone was recorded only once. This rearrangement joins TRBV5-1 to TRBJ2-7; TRBD2 matches at 7 bases. The CDR3 runs to 14 residues. Trimming at V came to 5 bases and at J to 5 bases, leaving 10 bases not matched to a gene. CDR1 is SGHRS and CDR2 is YFSETQ in the germline V gene. CDR3 amino acids: CASRGEGDWNEQYF. The CDR3 DNA reads as TGCGCCAGCAGGGGGGAGGGCGATTGGAACGAGCAGTACTTC.

The chain links TRBV5-4 to TRBJ2-5; 8 nucleotides align to TRBD2. Trimming at V came to 4 bases and at J to 2 bases, leaving 7 bases not matched to a gene. Germline V CDR1 and CDR2: SGHNT, YYREEE (reference sequence). The CDR3 has 15 amino acids. Here the CDR3 reads CASSQTSAPQETQYF. In DNA, the CDR3 is TGTGCCAGCAGCCAGACTAGCGCGCCACAAGAGACCCAGTACTTC.

The chain couples TRBV18 to TRBJ1-6; 9 bases match TRBD1. The germline V gene has CDR1 KGHSH and CDR2 LQKENI. Trimming took 5 bases from V and 8 from J; bases not matched to a gene: 7. The CDR3 has 15 amino acids. This CDR3 is CASSTRQGGDSPLHF. Here the CDR3 DNA reads TGTGCCAGCTCAACCCGACAGGGGGGCGATTCACCCCTCCACTTT. Looking up the rest from reference TRBV18 and TRBJ1-6 gives the full variable domain: NAGVMQNPRHLVRRRGQEARLRCSPMKGHSHVYWYRQLPEEGLKFMVYLQKENIIDESGMPKERFSAEFPKEGPSILRIQQVVRGDSAAYFCASSTRQGGDSPLHFGNGTRLTVT.

V is TRBV6-6 and J is TRBJ1-5; the D is unclear. The V end lost 6 bases, the J end lost 0 bases, and 12 bases lay between the germline ends. The CDR3 extends over 15 amino acids. In germline, CDR1 is MNHNY, CDR2 SVGAGI (reference sequence). In nucleotides, the CDR3 is TGTGCCAGCAGCTTGTTCCGGGATAGCAATCAGCCCCAGCATTTT. As protein: CASSLFRDSNQPQHF.

This clone was observed a few times. V and J are TRBV14 and TRBJ2-1; no firm D call. Germline CDR1 SGHDN, CDR2 FVKESK. CDR3 length: 15 amino acids. V gave up 0 bases and J gave up 9 bases, with 15 bases separating them. The CDR3 spells CASSQEFGVPSEQFF. The CDR3 nucleotides are TGTGCCAGCAGCCAAGAATTTGGGGTTCCCAGTGAGCAGTTCTTC.

This chain links TRBV2 with TRBJ2-5; tentative D call: TRBD2 (6 bases). In germline, CDR1 is SNHLY, CDR2 FYNNEI. The ends were cut back, 6 bases at V and 7 bases at J, with 15 bases in the middle. This CDR3 region has 13 residues. The CDR3: CASSSGHGGTQYF. In DNA form, the CDR3 reads TGTGCCAGCAGCTCCGGACACGGGGGGACCCAGTACTTC.